This section outlines one T cell receptor beta chain sequence together with its context. The antigen remains undetermined. Deletions cut 2 bases from V and 5 bases from J, with 12 bases between. Germline V gene sequence: CDR1 SQVTM, CDR2 ANQGSEA. This CDR3 region has 13 residues. This sample is part of a study of T cell repertoires in cytomegalovirus infection. Study-level information: Use of recently identified HLA-C-restricted and well-studied HLA-B-restricted CMV epitopes was part of the study. Indications came from public TCR beta signatures; they pointed to CMV infection and to a matching HLA type.

Each CDR3 protein is one row after TCRdb ran MiXCR on the reads. Of roughly 990,000 distinct CDR3 sequences in the sample, around 30% are singletons; the top ten hold roughly an eighth. The rearrangement uses TRBV29-1 and TRBJ1-1; no firm D call. This clonotype was obtained from a human donor in good health (CMV status not recorded). Some clones in this sample may be carry-over from other donors' samples. The specimen was cultured CD8+ T cells from PBMCs, collected from culture after CMV antigen stimulation. The CDR3 DNA follows: TGCAGCGTTGAACTGCAGGATAAGACTGAAGCTTTCTTT. It is translated as CSVELQDKTEAFF.